These 5 T cell receptor beta chains came from one sample sequenced in a study of T-cell reconstitution after alpha-beta-depleted transplantation in children (dated by TCRdb to the mid-2010s). The method behind the library was PCR. Sequencing took place on an Illumina HiSeq 2500. TCR libraries were prepared with molecular barcoding, using unique molecular identifiers to normalize TCRbeta repertoire quantification. TCRdb reran the public reads through fastp at Q25 and MiXCR, keeping productive beta chains. Rows with one shared CDR3 protein collapse into an entry with the most common genes and DNA. The sample yields about 200,000 distinct CDR3 sequences; roughly 7.1% were counted once. The ten largest make up just over 5.5% of the sample. The treatment or condition tag for this specimen amounts to: allogeneic hematopoietic cell transplantation with graft depleted of TCRalphabeta T cells and CD19 B cells.

The sequencing here drew on PBMCs, taken before TCRalphabeta/CD19-depleted stem cell transplant. All receptors derive from a boy aged 2 to 10 with acute lymphoblastic leukemia, due to receive a stem cell transplant.

This clonotype was observed at least ten times. This chain connects TRBV5-5 to TRBJ2-1; maybe TRBD1 (6 bases). The germline gives CDR1 SGHKS, CDR2 YYEKEE (reference sequence). This CDR3 has 13 residues. Trimming left V 3 bases short and J 5 bases short, with 9 bases between. The chain's CDR3 is CASSWTVNNEQFF. The DNA for the CDR3 is TGTGCCAGCAGCTGGACAGTGAACAATGAGCAGTTCTTC.

This clonotype was seen more than once but under ten times. The J gene is TRBJ2-2, the V gene TRBV10-1; D unresolved. Germline V lookup: CDR1 WNHNN, CDR2 SYGVQD (reference sequence). The CDR3 covers 17 residues. V was cut by 2 bases and J by 0 bases, with 13 bases left in between. The CDR3: CASSEAPGGANTGELFF. CDR3 coding DNA: TGCGCCAGCAGTGAGGCTCCCGGCGGTGCGAACACCGGGGAGCTGTTTTTT.

This clonotype was detected many times. The genes are TRBV20-1 and TRBJ2-1; D perhaps matches TRBD1 (6 bases). V lost 3 bases and J 3 bases, leaving 18 bases between the germline ends. The CDR3 has 16 amino acids. Germline assignment: CDR1 DFQATT and CDR2 SNEGSKA (reference sequence). The CDR3 is CSASNRDGKDYNEQFF. The DNA for the CDR3 is TGCAGTGCTAGCAACAGGGATGGGAAGGACTACAATGAGCAGTTCTTC.

This chain joins TRBV6-5 and TRBJ2-1, with a possible D match to TRBD2 (7 bases). Trimming took 4 bases from V and 8 from J, leaving 15 bases between them. Germline V CDR1 and CDR2: MNHEY, SVGAGI. This CDR3 has 14 amino acids. The DNA of the CDR3 is TGTGCCAGCAGTTCCCGCCTCGGGGGGCATGAGCAGTTCTTC. This sequence encodes CASSSRLGGHEQFF.

The chain combines TRBV29-1 with TRBJ1-2; 7 nucleotides agree with TRBD1. The ends lost 4 bases at V and 14 bases at J; junction bases unmatched: 4. The germline V gene encodes CDR1 SQVTM and CDR2 ANQGSEA. The CDR3 contains 9 residues. CDR3: CSVGQDRTF. The CDR3 DNA follows: TGCAGCGTTGGCCAGGACAGGACCTTC.